One and the same sample provided the 18 T cell receptor beta chains below, sequenced in a study of siplizumab effects on memory and regulatory T cells. The data were produced by immunoSEQ multiplex PCR, yet TCRdb's version contains in-frame clones alone and is incomplete. The table shows roughly 100,000 clones, with about 94% occurring only once. The sequencing sample was made of Tregs sorted from blood. The receptors stem from a human donor in good health.

This sequence joins TRBV10-3 and TRBJ1-1; D is uncertain. Germline CDR1 is ENHRY and CDR2 is SYGVKD. The CDR3 extends over 16 amino acids. The V and J ends lost 8 bases and 0 bases respectively, with 19 bases between them. The CDR3 spells CAISTQAAIMNTEAFF. CDR3 nucleotide sequence: TGTGCCATCTCGACACAAGCAGCAATCATGAACACTGAAGCTTTCTTT.

The chain recombines TRBV27 with TRBJ2-7; D remains ambiguous. Looked up from germline, CDR1 is MNHEY and CDR2 is SMNVEV (reference sequence). The CDR3 loop spans 16 amino acids. V gave up 6 bases and J gave up 0 bases, with 18 bases separating them. The CDR3 coding sequence is TGTGCCAGCAGCGTACGACCGACTCCGAGCTCCTACGAGCAGTACTTC. Amino acid sequence: CASSVRPTPSSYEQYF.

The chain has TRBV7-2 and TRBJ2-1, with 11 positions matching TRBD2. In germline, CDR1 is SGHTA, CDR2 FQGNSA. This CDR3 region has 12 residues. The junction had 4 bases not matched to a gene; V was cut back by 3 bases and J by 15 bases. CDR3 nucleotides: TGTGCCAGCAGCTTGGGTAGCGGGAGGGTGTTCTTC. Protein sequence: CASSLGSGRVFF.

The chain has TRBV5-1 and TRBJ1-1; D gene ambiguous. The CDR3 covers 17 residues. Germline V lookup: CDR1 SGHRS, CDR2 YFSETQ. Trimming shortened V by 4 bases and J by 3 bases, and 22 bases separated the two germline ends. The CDR3 sequence: CASSLRSRRLGDTEAFF. The DNA for the CDR3 is TGCGCCAGCAGCCTGCGTTCTCGGAGGTTAGGTGACACTGAAGCTTTCTTT.

The chain recombines TRBV27 with TRBJ1-5; 12 bases map to TRBD1. V gave up 4 bases and J gave up 5 bases; unmatched junction bases: 6. The CDR3 sequence is 16 residues long. The V gene's germline CDR1 is MNHEY and CDR2 SMNVEV (reference sequence). CDR3 residues: CASSSRDRGRYQPQHF. The CDR3 region has the DNA TGTGCCAGCAGTTCTAGGGACAGGGGGCGGTATCAGCCCCAGCATTTT.

The chain has TRBV7-6 and TRBJ1-1; unclear D gene. Deletions cut 3 bases from V and 0 bases from J, with 11 bases between. Per germline, CDR1 SGHVS and CDR2 FNYEAQ. This CDR3 has 15 amino acids. The CDR3 DNA is TGTGCCAGCAGCTTGTCGTACACGATGAACACTGAAGCTTTCTTT. Translating it yields CASSLSYTMNTEAFF. The variable domain in full, with the rest retrieved from reference TRBV7-6 and TRBJ1-1, is GAGVSQSPRYKVTKRGQDVALRCDPISGHVSLYWYRQALGQGPEFLTYFNYEAQQDKSGLPNDRFSAERPEGSISTLTIQRTEQRDSAMYRCASSLSYTMNTEAFFGQGTRLTVV.

The J gene is TRBJ2-1, the V gene TRBV2; possible D gene TRBD2, 5 bases. Germline CDR1 is SNHLY and CDR2 is FYNNEI. The CDR3 runs 14 residues. The V end lost 3 bases, the J end lost 8 bases, and 14 bases lay between the germline ends. CDR3 DNA: TGTGCCAGCAGTGATTCGGAGGTGGAGGATGAGCAGTTCTTC. Its protein is CASSDSEVEDEQFF.

This clone was seen once. This rearrangement joins TRBV6-6 to TRBJ1-6, with TRBD1 matching over 7 bases. CDR3 length: 13 residues. V was clipped by 6 bases and J by 6 bases; unmatched bases: 2. Germline V gene sequence: CDR1 MNHNY, CDR2 SVGAGI (reference sequence). The CDR3 bases are TGTGCCAGCAGGACAGGGTTTAATTCACCCCTCCACTTT. It encodes CASRTGFNSPLHF.

The CDR3 spells CASSLLGGQGTDEQYF. The DNA of the CDR3 is TGTGCCAGCAGTTTATTAGGGGGACAGGGGACCGACGAGCAGTACTTC. J is TRBJ2-7 and V is TRBV27; the match to TRBD1 covers 10 bases. The CDR3 loop spans 16 amino acids. The V segment lost 1 base and the J segment 5 bases; nucleotides outside the gene matches: 8. Per the germline V gene, CDR1 is MNHEY and CDR2 is SMNVEV (reference sequence).

This chain joins TRBV7-3 and TRBJ2-3; D is uncertain. Trimming left V 5 bases short and J 10 bases short, with 16 bases between. This CDR3 contains 13 residues. CDR1 is SGHTA, CDR2 FQGTGA, per germline. The CDR3 DNA follows: TGTGCCAGCAGCCCACCTGCAAGTTATGCGCAGTATTTT. It encodes CASSPPASYAQYF.

CDR3 sequence reads: CASSPVLQGSNYGYTF. DNA for the CDR3: TGTGCCAGCTCACCAGTCTTACAGGGCAGTAACTATGGCTACACCTTC. J is TRBJ1-2 and V is TRBV18; D possibly corresponds to TRBD1 (6 bases). This CDR3 contains 16 residues. In germline, CDR1 is KGHSH, CDR2 LQKENI. Trimming removed 2 bases from V and 1 base from J, with 14 bases in between. The variable domain in full, with the rest retrieved from reference TRBV18 and TRBJ1-2, is NAGVMQNPRHLVRRRGQEARLRCSPMKGHSHVYWYRQLPEEGLKFMVYLQKENIIDESGMPKERFSAEFPKEGPSILRIQQVVRGDSAAYFCASSPVLQGSNYGYTFGSGTRLTVV.

This clone was found once. The chain couples TRBV21-1 to TRBJ2-3; the DNA was not compared with TRBD1, the D call given in the table. TRBV21-1 is designated a pseudogene. This CDR3 spans 14 amino acids. DNA of the CDR3: TGTGCCAGCAGCAAAGGGACAGTCCGTATAACGCAGTATTTT. Translated: CASSKGTVRITQYF.

The CDR3 DNA reads TGTGCCAGCAGTGTATTGAAGAATTGGCCCTACAATGAGCAGTTCTTC. Amino acids: CASSVLKNWPYNEQFF. The chain couples TRBV6-1 to TRBJ2-1; D unclear. V was clipped by 4 bases and J by 2 bases, with 15 bases between them. Germline V gene data show CDR1 as MNHNS and CDR2 as SASEGT. The CDR3 covers 16 residues.

V and J are TRBV5-5 and TRBJ2-5; 7 positions agree with TRBD2. This CDR3 is built from 14 residues. The germline V gene has CDR1 SGHKS and CDR2 YYEKEE (reference sequence). Trimming took 4 bases from V and 4 from J; bases not matched to a gene: 7. The CDR3 spells CASSALGGVETQYF. The CDR3 DNA reads TGTGCCAGCAGCGCCCTTGGGGGGGTAGAGACCCAGTACTTC.

V usage is TRBV7-8 and J usage is TRBJ2-5; D not resolved. The DNA end favors TRBJ2-7, so the J call may be wrong. The CDR3 runs to 12 residues. The germline V gene encodes CDR1 SGHVS and CDR2 FQNEAQ. The CDR3 DNA reads TGTGCCAGCAGCTTATACGAATCCGAGCAGTACTTC. It is translated as CASSLYESEQYF.

This chain joins TRBV2 and TRBJ1-3, with 7 nucleotides matching TRBD1. The CDR3 has 16 amino acids. Germline CDR1 SNHLY, CDR2 FYNNEI. With 4 bases clipped from V and 0 bases from J, the junction kept 6 bases outside the gene matches. CDR3 sequence: CASSGDRAFSGNTIYF. The CDR3 DNA sequence: TGTGCCAGCAGTGGGGACAGAGCCTTCTCTGGAAACACCATATATTTT. Using reference TRBV2 and TRBJ1-3 for the parts outside the CDR3, the full variable domain is EPEVTQTPSHQVTQMGQEVILRCVPISNHLYFYWYRQILGQKVEFLVSFYNNEISEKSEIFDDQFSVERPDGSNFTLKIRSTKLEDSAMYFCASSGDRAFSGNTIYFGEGSWLTVV.

This sequence joins TRBV5-1 and TRBJ1-1; possible D gene TRBD1, 5 bases. The CDR3 consists of 15 residues. Per the germline V gene, CDR1 is SGHRS and CDR2 is YFSETQ. Trimming pared 4 bases from V and 4 bases from J, leaving 17 bases between. The CDR3 protein is CASSILAGQGTEAFF. The CDR3 DNA sequence: TGCGCCAGCAGCATTCTCGCAGGGCAAGGCACTGAAGCTTTCTTT. Looking up the rest from reference TRBV5-1 and TRBJ1-1 gives the full variable domain: KAGVTQTPRYLIKTRGQQVTLSCSPISGHRSVSWYQQTPGQGLQFLFEYFSETQRNKGNFPGRFSGRQFSNSRSEMNVSTLELGDSALYLCASSILAGQGTEAFFGQGTRLTVV.

The rearrangement uses TRBV5-4 and TRBJ2-4; 9 bases are shared with TRBD2. J was trimmed by 7 bases and V by 5 bases; bases with no gene match: 10. The CDR3 is 15 residues long. Germline CDR1 SGHNT, CDR2 YYREEE (reference sequence). CDR3 coding DNA: TGTGCCAGCAGTTTTAGCGGGGGAAGGTCGAACATTCAGTACTTC. Protein product: CASSFSGGRSNIQYF.